A selection of T cell receptor beta chains follows, all from one sample in a study of blood T cell repertoires in COVID-19. Method: immunoSEQ multiplex PCR; TCRdb's copy keeps in-frame clones and lacks some. The repertoire holds a few hundred thousand clones, with about 85% as singletons. The sample taken for sequencing was peripheral blood. The receptors stem from a human donor with COVID-19, enrolled during active disease. The donor label of this sample is uncertain. Each CDR3 is given with its conserved first and last residue. D genes are given only for firm matches. Not all rows give a size; the values are once, few, many and, for expanded clones, a class.

J | V | size | D | DNA | CDR3
TRBJ1-4 | TRBV5-1 | - | - | TGCGCCAGCAGCTTGCAACAGGGAGCCGAAAAACTGTTTTTT | CASSLQQGAEKLFF
TRBJ1-1 | TRBV12-5 | - | - | TGTGCTAGTGGTTGGGGGGGAGGGAACACTGAAGCTTTCTTT | CASGWGGGNTEAFF
TRBJ1-2 | TRBV19 | - | - | TGTGCCAGTAGCATCCCACCACAGGGCACCTATGGCTACACCTTC | CASSIPPQGTYGYTF
TRBJ1-2 | TRBV19 | - | - | TGTGCCACCAGGGATAGTGGAGGCTACACCTTC | CATRDSGGYTF
TRBJ2-7 | TRBV6-6 | once | - | TGTGCCAGCAGTTCCCCGTCTGTACAATACGAGCAGTACTTC | CASSSPSVQYEQYF
TRBJ2-7 | TRBV7-6 | - | TRBD1 | TGTGCCAGCAGCCGGACAGGGGAGTCCTACGAGCAGTACTTC | CASSRTGESYEQYF
TRBJ2-1 | TRBV3-1/TRBV3-2 | once | TRBD2 | TGTGCCAGCAGCCAAGGTCGCCGAGCGGGGAACCCCGGTACCTCCTACAATGAGCAGTTCTTC | CASSQGRRAGNPGTSYNEQFF
TRBJ2-2 | TRBV7-2 | - | - | TGTGCCAGCAGTTTTACGACCAACAGGTTCACCGGGGAGCTGTTTTTT | CASSFTTNRFTGELFF
TRBJ1-2 | TRBV7-6 | - | TRBD1 | TGTGCCAGCAGCTTATCCGACAGGGCTTTTCATGGCTACACCTTC | CASSLSDRAFHGYTF
TRBJ2-7 | TRBV28 | many | TRBD1 | TGTGCCAGCAGTCGGACGGGACAGTCCTACGAGCAGTACTTC | CASSRTGQSYEQYF
TRBJ1-1 | TRBV7-2 | - | TRBD1 | TGTGCCAGCAGCTTTACCGGGACAGTGAACACTGAAGCTTTCTTT | CASSFTGTVNTEAFF
TRBJ2-7 | TRBV28 | - | TRBD1 | TGTGCCAGCAGTTTAGATCCTACAGGGGGCCGTGGCGAGCAGTACTTC | CASSLDPTGGRGEQYF
TRBJ2-7 | TRBV2 | - | - | TGTGCCAGCAGTCTAGATCAGGGGGGCAGGGCCATGCCAAGGTACTTC | CASSLDQGGRAMPRYF
TRBJ1-3 | TRBV11-2 | - | TRBD1 | TGTGCCAGCAGCTCATCCCGGACAGGGGGTTTCTCTGGAAACACCATATATTTT | CASSSSRTGGFSGNTIYF
TRBJ1-2 | TRBV27 | - | TRBD1 | TGTGCCAGCAGTTTCTACCCGACAGGGAACTATGGCTACACCTTC | CASSFYPTGNYGYTF
TRBJ1-1 | TRBV28 | few | - | TGTGCCAGCAGTTTAGGGCAGATGAACACTGAAGCTTTCTTT | CASSLGQMNTEAFF
TRBJ1-2 | TRBV6-5 | - | - | TGTGCCAGCAGAAACAGGGTGGAATTCTATGGCTACACCTTC | CASRNRVEFYGYTF
TRBJ2-7 | TRBV5-6 | few | TRBD2 | TGTGCCAGCAGCCGTGGGACTAGCGGGAGGGCCGACGAGCAGTACTTC | CASSRGTSGRADEQYF
TRBJ1-3 | TRBV6-1 | - | - | TGTGCCAGCAGTGAAGCACAGTACTCTGGAAACACCATATATTTT | CASSEAQYSGNTIYF
TRBJ1-1 | TRBV19 | - | TRBD1 | TGTGCCAGTATTCTGGACAGGGGAATGAACACTGAAGCTTTCTTT | CASILDRGMNTEAFF
TRBJ2-1 | TRBV7-2 | - | TRBD2 | TGTGCCAGCAGCGGGCAACTAGCGGGAGGGCCCAATGAGCAGTTCTTC | CASSGQLAGGPNEQFF
TRBJ1-2 | TRBV6-6 | - | - | TGTGCCAGCAGTTACAACACAGGGCAGGCCTATGGCTACACCTTC | CASSYNTGQAYGYTF
TRBJ1-3 | TRBV19 | once | TRBD1 | TGTGCCTCCAATCCTCGGGACAGGGCTGGAAACACCATATATTTT | CASNPRDRAGNTIYF
TRBJ2-1 | TRBV10-1 | - | - | TGCGCCAGCAGTGACCTAAGGCGGGACTCCTACAATGAGCAGTTCTTC | CASSDLRRDSYNEQFF
TRBJ1-5 | TRBV7-5 | - | - | TGTGCCAGAAGCCCGTCAGGACATGACAATCAGCCCCAGCATTTT | CARSPSGHDNQPQHF
TRBJ1-3 | TRBV9 | - | - | TGTGCCAGCAGCTGGGACACGGCTGGAAACACCATATATTTT | CASSWDTAGNTIYF
TRBJ2-5 | TRBV4-1 | - | - | TGCGCCAGCAGCCTCAGAGCGGACGGGAGCCGTGGGACCCAGTACTTC | CASSLRADGSRGTQYF
TRBJ1-1 | TRBV5-4 | - | - | TGTGCCAGCAGCCGGGGGATGAACACTGAAGCTTTCTTT | CASSRGMNTEAFF
TRBJ1-5 | TRBV28 | - | - | TGTGCCAGCAGGATAAACTCGAATCAGCCCCAGCATTTT | CASRINSNQPQHF
TRBJ2-3 | TRBV5-8 | - | - | TGTGCCAGCAGTTTCGTTAGCGCGCGCACAGATACGCAGTATTTT | CASSFVSARTDTQYF
TRBJ2-7 | TRBV7-2 | - | - | TGTGCCAGCAGCTTAGGGTGGGGCCCCTACGAGCAGTACTTC | CASSLGWGPYEQYF
TRBJ1-1 | TRBV18 | - | TRBD1 | TGTGCCAGCTCACCCCCCGACAGGGCACTTTTGGCTTTCTTT | CASSPPDRALLAFF
TRBJ2-1 | TRBV21-1 | few | - | TGTGCCAGCAGCAAAGCGATAGGCGATAGCGGGGGATACAATGAGCAGTTCTTC | CASSKAIGDSGGYNEQFF
TRBJ2-1 | TRBV3-1/TRBV3-2 | - | - | TGTGCCAGCAGCCAAGACAGGGTCAGTGAGCAGTTCTTC | CASSQDRVSEQFF
TRBJ2-1 | TRBV6-5 | - | TRBD2 | TGTGCCAGCAGTTTAGCGGGGCGCCACAATGAGCAGTTCTTC | CASSLAGRHNEQFF
TRBJ2-3 | TRBV29-1 | - | - | TGCAGCGTTGAAGGGTACTTGGGGAGTACAGATACGCAGTATTTT | CSVEGYLGSTDTQYF
TRBJ1-2 | TRBV19 | - | TRBD1 | TGTGCCAGTAGTATCCCCCGGGACAGCTATGGCTACACCTTC | CASSIPRDSYGYTF
TRBJ2-1 | TRBV5-4 | - | - | TGTGCCAGCAGCAGAGGGAGCCCGTTCTACAATGAGCAGTTCTTC | CASSRGSPFYNEQFF
TRBJ1-4 | TRBV6-2/TRBV6-3 | - | TRBD1 | TGTGCCAGCAGTTACCCGGGACAGCTTAATGAAAAACTGTTTTTT | CASSYPGQLNEKLFF
TRBJ1-3 | TRBV6-5 | - | - | TGTGCCAGCAGGGACAGCCTTAGCTCTGGAAACACCATATATTTT | CASRDSLSSGNTIYF
TRBJ2-1 | TRBV28 | - | - | TGTGCCAGCAGTTTATCCCAACTCTACAATGAGCAGTTCTTC | CASSLSQLYNEQFF
TRBJ1-1 | TRBV6-4 | - | TRBD1 | TGTGCCAGCAGTTCCTCTGGACAGGGGAACGAAGCTTTCTTT | CASSSSGQGNEAFF
TRBJ2-7 | TRBV28 | - | TRBD2 | TGTGCCAGCAGTGCGCCACGGACTAGCGGGAGCGACGAGCAGTACTTC | CASSAPRTSGSDEQYF
TRBJ1-1 | TRBV9 | - | - | TGTGCCAGCAGCGTTCTCCCATCCGGGGAAGGTGCTGAAGCTTTCTTT | CASSVLPSGEGAEAFF
TRBJ1-5 | TRBV7-2 | - | - | TGTGCCAGCAGCTTAGACAGGGCGGGTAATCAGCCCCAGCATTTT | CASSLDRAGNQPQHF
TRBJ1-2 | TRBV18 | - | - | TGTGCCAGCTCAAAGGACAATAACTATGGCTACACCTTC | CASSKDNNYGYTF
TRBJ1-4 | TRBV28 | - | - | TGTGCCAGCACCCGGGGTGTAGGAGAAAAACTGTTTTTT | CASTRGVGEKLFF
TRBJ1-1 | TRBV3-1/TRBV3-2 | few | TRBD1 | TGTGCCAGCAGCCAAGCGGGACAGGGCACTGAAGCTTTCTTT | CASSQAGQGTEAFF
TRBJ2-1 | TRBV29-1 | - | - | TGCAGCGTTGATTTAGGGGGGGCTTACAATGAGCAGTTCTTC | CSVDLGGAYNEQFF
TRBJ2-1 | TRBV7-2 | - | TRBD1 | TGTGCCAGCAGCTTCGACAGGGGGAACCCATCCTACAATGAGCAGTTCTTC | CASSFDRGNPSYNEQFF
TRBJ1-5 | TRBV4-1 | - | TRBD1 | TGCGCCAGCAGCAACTACAGGGGGGCGGCCGCCTTTGGGAATCAGCCCCAGCATTTT | CASSNYRGAAAFGNQPQHF
TRBJ2-3 | TRBV7-9 | - | TRBD2 | TGTGCCAGCAGCGCGGGACTAGCGGGCGTCACAGATACGCAGTATTTT | CASSAGLAGVTDTQYF